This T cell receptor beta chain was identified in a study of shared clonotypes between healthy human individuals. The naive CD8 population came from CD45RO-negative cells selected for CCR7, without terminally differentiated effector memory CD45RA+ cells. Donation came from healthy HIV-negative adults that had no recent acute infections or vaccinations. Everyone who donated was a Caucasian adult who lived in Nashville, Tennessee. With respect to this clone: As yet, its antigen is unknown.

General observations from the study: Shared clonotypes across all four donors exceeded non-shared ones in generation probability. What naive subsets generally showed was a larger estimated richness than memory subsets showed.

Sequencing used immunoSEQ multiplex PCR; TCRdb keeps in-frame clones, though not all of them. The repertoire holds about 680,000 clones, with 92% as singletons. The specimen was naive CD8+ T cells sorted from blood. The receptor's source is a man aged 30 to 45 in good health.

The CDR3 DNA follows: TGTGCCAGCAGCGTAGGCGGTGGGCGCGGGCAGCCCCAGCATTTT. It codes for CASSVGGGRGQPQHF. This rearrangement joins TRBV9 to TRBJ1-5; D ambiguous. V lost 0 bases, J lost 7 bases, and 14 bases lay in between. CDR1 is SGDLS, CDR2 YYNGEE, per germline. The CDR3 has 15 amino acids.